A single T cell receptor (beta chain) is shown here with its context. Its antigen is not yet known. It has no much larger one-base neighbor in the sample; base qualities were not kept. The record originates from a study of blood T cell repertoires in COVID-19 (dated by TCRdb to the early 2020s). In the study overall: Samples from collaborators originated in the United States, Italy and Spain and spanned both the acute and convalescent phases of COVID-19. The prospective study material was composed of cDNA or gDNA derived from T cells, B-cell-depleted T cells, or PBMCs. Deeply sampled blood TCRbeta repertoires from subjects exposed to, actively infected with, or recovered from COVID-19 were included in the dataset. The repertoires were made available in a free public database intended to serve as a resource for research on the immune response to SARS-CoV-2. The samples were drawn from the first 160 participants of the ongoing ImmuneRACE study and from over 950 subjects provided by 6 global collaborators. The sample metadata nearly always contained a de-identified subject ID, COVID-19 status, age in years and sex. HLA class I and class II types, where available, came from metadata supplied by the sample provider rather than from assay-based typing. On the study overall, not on this receptor specifically: The quantity of clinical and demographic metadata differed by source and by participant and was supplied without curation.

Whole blood was collected in K2EDTA tubes by collaborating institutions according to the institutions' own protocols. For TCRbeta analysis, collaborators shipped samples in one of three forms: frozen whole blood, isolated PBMCs, or DNA extracted from either of those sample types. TCRbeta CDR3 regions were amplified from genomic DNA using the immunoSEQ Assay, a bias-controlled multiplex PCR. Regarding the original processing steps: The number of nucleated cells in each sample was estimated from the amplification of reference gene primers within the assay. To quantify the absolute abundance of each unique TCRbeta CDR3 rearrangement, sequence reads were collapsed and filtered. Productive Simpson clonality was computed per sample as the square root of Simpson's diversity index over productive rearrangements. TCRdb took this table from immuneACCESS and kept in-frame rearrangements with V and J called. Such tables lack part of the clones; where checked against another copy, unresolved V genes explain under half of the gap, and the rest is unexplained. The V and J calls and clone size are taken from that table; D and trimming were inferred from the DNA. In all, the sample holds fewer than 200,000 clones, and approximately 84% of those were seen once. About a fifth of the sample goes to the ten largest clones.

Spanning cysteine to phenylalanine, the CDR3 consists of 14 amino acids. Only the CDR3 region is kept as DNA, spanning 42 bases read in frame from base 1. The germline V gene provides CDR1 MNHEY and CDR2 SVGAGI. Trimmed from V: 6 bases; trimmed from J: 4 bases; junction bases lacking a gene match: 8. The sample taken for sequencing was peripheral blood. This TCR derives from a woman older than 75 with acute or convalescent COVID-19. The chain links TRBV6-5 with TRBJ1-2, and 7 junction bases match TRBD1. The nucleotides read TGTGCCAGCAGATCCTTTGGGACAGTCTATGGCTACACCTTC. It is translated as CASRSFGTVYGYTF.